The 9 T cell receptor beta chains presented below share a single source sample, sequenced in a study of cytomegalovirus exposure and HLA in healthy donors. PCR primers comprised 60 Vbeta and 13 Jbeta primers. Repertoires were generated with immunoSEQ multiplex PCR, while TCRdb's copy carries only in-frame clones and drops some. The top ten clones hold roughly 15% of a sample with 85,000 to 130,000 clones, approximately 81% of them seen once. Sequenced sample: PBMCs. The receptors come from a male donor in good health and CMV-seropositive.

The chain recombines TRBV4-3 with TRBJ1-4; D is undetermined. The V gene lost 0 bases and the J gene lost 7 bases, with 12 bases spanning the gap. Germline values: CDR1 LGHNA, CDR2 YSLEER. The CDR3 has 15 amino acids. The CDR3 region has the DNA TGCGCCAGCAGCCAAGATTCGTGGGGAGGTGAAAAACTGTTTTTT. Residues: CASSQDSWGGEKLFF.

The chain couples TRBV2 to TRBJ1-1; D is unclear. Germline V gene data show CDR1 as SNHLY and CDR2 as FYNNEI. The CDR3 is made up of 13 amino acids. V was pared by 7 bases and J by 0 bases, with 9 bases between. The CDR3 nucleotides are TGTGCCAGCAAAGAGCTTATGAACACTGAAGCTTTCTTT. It codes for CASKELMNTEAFF.

The V call is TRBV19, the J call TRBJ1-4; D remains unclear. The CDR3 has 12 amino acids. The V and J ends lost 3 bases and 8 bases respectively, with 7 bases between them. CDR1 is LNHDA and CDR2 is SQIVND in the germline V gene (reference sequence). The CDR3 DNA sequence: TGTGCCAGTAGTATCCCTGGCGAAAAACTGTTTTTT. Protein sequence: CASSIPGEKLFF.

The chain couples TRBV5-4 to TRBJ2-7; 7 nucleotides match TRBD1. V lost 4 bases, J lost 6 bases, and 10 bases stayed unmatched. Germline V gives CDR1 SGHNT, CDR2 YYREEE (reference sequence). The CDR3 sequence is 14 residues long. In nucleotides, the CDR3 is TGTGCCAGCAGCAACAGGGACAGTTCGTCCGAGCAGTACTTC. Encoded protein: CASSNRDSSSEQYF.

V is TRBV7-6 and J is TRBJ2-1, with 11 bases lining up with TRBD2. This CDR3 contains 15 residues. Trimming cost V 2 bases and J 3 bases; bases outside gene matches: 0. Germline V gene data show CDR1 as SGHVS and CDR2 as FNYEAQ. The CDR3, as DNA: TGTGCCAGCAGCTTAACTAGCGGGGGCTACAATGAGCAGTTCTTC. Protein: CASSLTSGGYNEQFF.

This chain links TRBV19 with TRBJ2-5; D unresolved. Trimming shortened V by 3 bases and J by 5 bases, and 7 bases separated the two germline ends. CDR1 and CDR2 from the germline V gene are LNHDA and SQIVND (reference sequence). The CDR3 totals 12 residues. CDR3 nucleotide sequence: TGTGCCAGTAGTATCCCCTCGGAGACCCAGTACTTC. Residues: CASSIPSETQYF. Full variable domain (outside the CDR3, taken from reference TRBV19 and TRBJ2-5): DGGITQSPKYLFRKEGQNVTLSCEQNLNHDAMYWYRQDPGQGLRLIYYSQIVNDFQKGDIAEGYSVSREKKESFPLTVTSAQKNPTAFYLCASSIPSETQYFGPGTRLLVL.

The chain recombines TRBV2 with TRBJ1-5; 7 nucleotides agree with TRBD1. The CDR3 runs to 17 residues. Germline lookup yields CDR1 SNHLY and CDR2 FYNNEI. The V gene end was trimmed by 2 bases and the J gene end by 5 bases; junction bases not matched to a gene: 12. CDR3 protein: CASSELGAGGPDQPQHF. CDR3 coding DNA: TGTGCCAGCAGTGAACTCGGGGCAGGGGGGCCCGATCAGCCCCAGCATTTT.

This rearrangement joins TRBV11-2 to TRBJ2-7, with D perhaps TRBD1 (7 bases). CDR1 is SGHAT and CDR2 is FQNNGV in the germline V gene. The CDR3 runs 14 residues. Trimming removed 1 base from V and 3 bases from J, with 10 bases in between. The CDR3 DNA is TGTGCCAGCAGCTTAGCCCAGGGGGGCTACGAGCAGTACTTC. Encoded protein: CASSLAQGGYEQYF.

The CDR3 DNA sequence: TGTGCCAGCAGCGCGACTAGCGGGGGGGCCTATGAGCAGTTCTTC. Translating gives CASSATSGGAYEQFF. The gene calls are TRBV7-9 and TRBJ2-1; 14 bases match TRBD2. V was clipped by 5 bases and J by 8 bases; unmatched bases: 5. CDR1 SEHNR and CDR2 FQNEAQ come from the germline V gene (reference sequence). CDR3 length: 15 amino acids.